One and the same sample provided the 16 T cell receptor beta chains below, sequenced in a study of human T cells and chemical hapten exposure. Time point: patch test 1, 2 weeks after DPC sensitization. Treatment of the sample: therapeutic diphenylcyclopropenone sensitization with weekly scalp DPC. TCRdb re-called the RACE reads with MiXCR, one entry per CDR3 protein. The sample includes around 380,000 distinct CDR3 sequences, about 4.4% seen only once; the top ten take around 2%. The specimen comprised whole blood, sampled in connection with sensitization to the hapten diphenylcyclopropenone (DPC). The source is a woman aged 50 to 60 with alopecia areata. Some clones in this sample may be carry-over from other donors' samples.

This clonotype was seen repeatedly, ten times or more. This sequence joins TRBV29-1 and TRBJ1-1; a weak D match, TRBD1 (5 bases). CDR3 length equals 14 residues. The V end was cut by 7 bases, the J end by 2 bases, with 17 bases between. Germline V lookup: CDR1 SQVTM, CDR2 ANQGSEA. CDR3 loop: CSAGRGTDNTEAFF. Written as DNA, the CDR3 is TGCAGCGCTGGCCGCGGGACGGACAACACTGAAGCTTTCTTT.

In this sample, this clonotype turned up a few times. The chain couples TRBV7-2 to TRBJ1-1; TRBD1 matches at 8 bases. Germline-derived CDR1 and CDR2 are SGHTA and FQGNSA. Trimming took 7 bases from V and 0 from J; bases not matched to a gene: 7. The length of the CDR3 is 15 residues. CDR3 loop: CASIDRGQMNTEAFF. In DNA form, the CDR3 reads TGTGCCAGCATTGACAGGGGCCAGATGAACACTGAAGCTTTCTTT.

This clonotype was detected many times. The V and J genes are TRBV4-2 and TRBJ2-3, with TRBD2 identical over 10 bases. V was pared by 4 bases and J by 5 bases, with 6 bases of the junction left unmatched. Germline loops: CDR1 LGHNA, CDR2 YNFKEQ. The CDR3 consists of 15 residues. DNA for the CDR3: TGTGCCAGCAGCCCGTCTAGCGGGGGCGAAGATACGCAGTATTTT. The encoded protein is CASSPSSGGEDTQYF.

This clonotype came up many times. The chain's CDR3 is CSPGGTANTEAFF. The CDR3 DNA reads TGCAGCCCGGGGGGGACAGCGAACACTGAAGCTTTCTTT. V usage is TRBV29-1 and J usage is TRBJ1-1; 7 bases match TRBD1. The V gene end was trimmed by 8 bases and the J gene end by 1 base; junction bases not matched to a gene: 7. This CDR3 is 13 amino acids long. The V gene's germline CDR1 is SQVTM and CDR2 ANQGSEA.

This clonotype has a handful of counts. The V call is TRBV7-8, the J call TRBJ2-5; the D gene is possibly TRBD2 (6 bases). The V end lost 1 base, the J end lost 9 bases, and 18 bases lay between the germline ends. The CDR3 extends over 15 amino acids. Germline CDR1 and CDR2: SGHVS and FQNEAQ. CDR3 sequence: CASSLGVAASGAQYF. In DNA form, the CDR3 reads TGTGCCAGCAGCTTAGGGGTAGCGGCTTCGGGGGCCCAGTACTTC.

A few counts support this clonotype. The rearrangement uses TRBV15 and TRBJ1-3; 7 bases are a match to TRBD1. CDR3 length: 16 residues. Per the germline V gene, CDR1 is LNHNV and CDR2 is YYDKDF (reference sequence). V lost 0 bases to trimming and J lost 2 bases; unmatched junction nucleotides: 4. CDR3 region: CATSRDQGVTGNTIYF. CDR3 nucleotides: TGTGCCACCAGCAGAGATCAGGGGGTGACTGGAAACACCATATATTTT.

This clonotype showed up just a few times. The chain combines TRBV14 with TRBJ2-7; D is unclear. V was pared by 7 bases and J by 5 bases, with 6 bases between. The germline CDR1 and CDR2 sequences are SGHDN and FVKESK. This CDR3 spans 10 amino acids. In DNA, the CDR3 is TGTGCCAGCAAACACCACGAGCAGTACTTC. This translates into CASKHHEQYF.

This clonotype was counted many times. The V call is TRBV12-3 or TRBV12-4, the J call TRBJ2-2; the D gene could be TRBD1 or TRBD2 (5 bases each). The ends were cut back, 1 base at V and 4 bases at J, with 10 bases in the middle. This CDR3 has 15 amino acids. The CDR3 region is CASSLGQGRTGELFF. In DNA form, the CDR3 reads TGTGCCAGCAGTTTAGGGCAGGGACGCACCGGGGAGCTGTTTTTT.

There are many counts of this clonotype. This sequence joins TRBV10-3 and TRBJ1-5, with 10 bases that match TRBD1. Germline-derived CDR1 and CDR2 are ENHRY and SYGVKD. The ends lost 4 bases at V and 3 bases at J; junction bases unmatched: 3. The CDR3 sequence is 15 residues long. The CDR3 here is CAISVGTGDNQPQHF. CDR3 DNA sequence: TGTGCCATCAGTGTGGGGACAGGGGACAATCAGCCCCAGCATTTT.

This clonotype has a count of ten or more. The chain carries TRBV28 and TRBJ2-2; D not certain. The CDR3 contains 16 residues. Trimming cost V 5 bases and J 3 bases, with 16 bases left between them. Germline V gene sequence: CDR1 MDHEN, CDR2 SYDVKM. For the CDR3, the DNA is TGTGCCAGCAGTCCTCCGGGCCCGAAACACACCGGGGAGCTGTTTTTT. This codes for CASSPPGPKHTGELFF.

This clonotype was counted at least ten times. This CDR3 reads CASSSRPRGDYEQYF. CDR3 nucleotides: TGTGCCAGCAGTTCCCGCCCCAGGGGAGACTACGAGCAGTACTTC. This chain links TRBV27 with TRBJ2-7; the D gene is possibly TRBD1 (6 bases). V was clipped by 4 bases and J by 3 bases, with 16 bases between them. The CDR3 contains 15 residues. Germline CDR1 is MNHEY and CDR2 is SMNVEV (reference sequence).

This clonotype was recorded many times. The rearrangement links TRBV12-3 or TRBV12-4 to TRBJ1-2; no clear D gene. This CDR3 comprises 14 residues. The ends were cut back, 5 bases at V and 0 bases at J, with 10 bases in the middle. CDR3 bases: TGTGCCAGCAGTCTCAGACACGCTAACTATGGCTACACCTTC. Its translation: CASSLRHANYGYTF.

This chain connects TRBV12-3 or TRBV12-4 to TRBJ2-1; the match to TRBD1 covers 9 bases. The CDR3 has 15 residues. Unmatched junction bases numbered 12, after V lost 6 bases and J lost 9 bases. The CDR3 DNA follows: TGTGCCAGCAGGCCCGGGACAGGGAGTATCGGTGAGCAGTTCTTC. Amino acid sequence: CASRPGTGSIGEQFF.

This clonotype was seen only a few times. The gene calls are TRBV6-2 or TRBV6-3 and TRBJ2-1; the match to TRBD1 covers 12 bases. Germline CDR1 MNHEY, CDR2 SVGEGT. After removal of 8 bases from V and 5 bases from J, the junction contained 4 bases not matched to a gene. The CDR3 consists of 14 residues. CDR3 sequence: CASRDRGRNNEQFF. The CDR3 coding sequence is TGTGCCAGCCGGGACAGGGGGCGTAACAATGAGCAGTTCTTC.

In its sample, this clonotype was seen many times. The chain carries TRBV7-2 and TRBJ1-5; D might be TRBD1 (5 bases). V lost 2 bases and J 8 bases, leaving 16 bases between the germline ends. CDR3 length: 15 amino acids. Germline V gives CDR1 SGHTA, CDR2 FQGNSA. DNA of the CDR3: TGTGCCAGCAGCTTAACTTCTGGGGGTCGAGAGCCCCAGCATTTT. This encodes CASSLTSGGREPQHF.

This clonotype was counted at least ten times. V usage is TRBV2 and J usage is TRBJ1-1; D unclear. Trimming took 1 base from V and 1 from J, leaving 10 bases between them. Germline-derived CDR1 and CDR2 are SNHLY and FYNNEI. The length of the CDR3 is 15 residues. The CDR3 loop reads CASSEEGTSNTEAFF. The CDR3 DNA reads TGTGCCAGCAGTGAAGAGGGCACTTCGAACACTGAAGCTTTCTTT.